This is a list of T cell receptor beta chains from one sample in a study of T cells after yellow fever vaccination. Each CDR3 protein gets one entry after TCRdb re-called the 5' RACE reads with MiXCR. The data show 240,000 or so distinct CDR3 sequences, 6% to 7.5% seen once. This specimen was CD4+ T cells sorted from PBMCs, taken 15 days after the yellow fever booster vaccination. The receptors were sampled from a man aged 30-40 years who received the YFV17D yellow fever vaccine. CDR3s include the opening cysteine and the closing phenylalanine or tryptophan. D genes are given only for firm matches. Expanded clones are given a class, and other clones once, few, many or no size at all.

TRBD2,TRBJ2-3,TRBV18,few,CASSPPGSGRAGTDTQYF,TGTGCCAGCTCACCACCGGGTAGCGGGAGGGCCGGCACAGATACGCAGTATTTT
-,TRBJ2-3,TRBV20-1,-,CSAQTGTRTDTQYF,TGCAGTGCGCAGACAGGAACTCGCACAGATACGCAGTATTTT
TRBD2,TRBJ2-5,TRBV7-8,few,CASSLASSGPQETQYF,TGTGCCAGCAGCTTAGCATCTAGCGGTCCGCAAGAGACCCAGTACTTC
-,TRBJ2-7,TRBV3-1,-,CASSQELGTYEQYF,TGTGCCAGCAGCCAAGAGTTGGGGACCTACGAGCAGTACTTC
-,TRBJ2-6,TRBV5-1,many,CASSPGSGANVLTF,TGCGCCAGCAGTCCAGGGTCTGGGGCCAACGTCCTGACTTTC
-,TRBJ1-1,TRBV20-1,-,CSAPGSGNTEAFF,TGCAGTGCTCCAGGGTCCGGGAACACTGAAGCTTTCTTT
TRBD2,TRBJ2-5,TRBV5-1,few,CASSFGTSGRAGDETQYF,TGCGCCAGCAGCTTCGGGACTAGCGGGAGGGCCGGCGATGAGACCCAGTACTTC
-,TRBJ2-5,TRBV7-2,few,CASSFRGREETQYF,TGTGCCAGCAGCTTTCGGGGGAGAGAAGAGACCCAGTACTTC
TRBD2,TRBJ2-3,TRBV5-1,many,CASRIQTGGGTDTQYF,TGCGCCAGCAGGATCCAAACGGGAGGAGGGACAGATACGCAGTATTTT
TRBD1,TRBJ1-2,TRBV5-1,many,CASSLGHRDSYGYTF,TGCGCCAGCAGCTTGGGACACCGGGACAGCTATGGCTACACCTTC
-,TRBJ2-6,TRBV7-9,few,CASSRPTSRANVLTF,TGTGCCAGCAGCCGCCCGACCTCAAGGGCCAACGTCCTGACTTTC
-,TRBJ1-4,TRBV7-7,-,CASSLSAAGNEKLFF,TGTGCTAGCAGCTTGTCTGCGGCGGGGAATGAAAAACTGTTTTTT
-,TRBJ1-3,TRBV4-2,few,CASSQETAGNTIYF,TGTGCCAGCAGCCAAGAGACAGCTGGAAACACCATATATTTT
TRBD1,TRBJ2-1,TRBV18,many,CASSMTGGVDNEQFF,TGTGCCAGCTCAATGACAGGGGGTGTGGACAATGAGCAGTTCTTC
-,TRBJ2-2,TRBV25-1,many,CASSEAGGTGELFF,TGTGCCAGCAGTGAAGCAGGGGGGACCGGGGAGCTGTTTTTT
TRBD1,TRBJ1-1,TRBV7-8,few,CASSHKTGVEAFF,TGTGCCAGCAGCCACAAGACAGGGGTTGAAGCTTTCTTT
-,TRBJ2-7,TRBV7-2,many,CASSPLGGNYEQYF,TGTGCCAGCAGTCCCCTAGGAGGGAACTACGAGCAGTACTTC
-,TRBJ1-6,TRBV7-2,many,CASSFEQGISPLHF,TGTGCCAGCAGCTTCGAACAGGGTATCTCACCCCTCCACTTT
TRBD2,TRBJ2-1,TRBV12-3/TRBV12-4,-,CASSLPGLAGPNEQFF,TGTGCCAGCAGTCTTCCCGGACTAGCGGGACCCAATGAGCAGTTCTTC
TRBD1,TRBJ2-1,TRBV7-2,many,CASTPAEDRGEQFF,TGTGCCAGCACCCCCGCCGAGGACAGGGGTGAGCAGTTCTTC
-,TRBJ1-4,TRBV20-1,many,CSVKISLGVNEKLFF,TGCAGTGTCAAGATTAGTCTGGGGGTAAATGAAAAACTGTTTTTT
TRBD1,TRBJ2-7,TRBV29-1,few,CSTTGTGSDEQYF,TGCAGCACTACCGGGACAGGGTCTGACGAGCAGTACTTC
-,TRBJ2-1,TRBV7-8,few,CASSYWSAEQFF,TGTGCCAGCAGCTACTGGTCGGCTGAGCAGTTCTTC
-,TRBJ2-2,TRBV3-1,many,CASSQVSPTGELFF,TGTGCCAGCAGCCAAGTTAGTCCTACCGGGGAGCTGTTTTTT
-,TRBJ2-2,TRBV7-2,-,CASSLNFLLNTGELFF,TGTGCCAGCAGCTTAAATTTCCTATTGAACACCGGGGAGCTGTTTTTT
-,TRBJ1-2,TRBV28,few,CASSYEFNYGYTF,TGTGCCAGCAGTTATGAATTTAACTATGGCTACACCTTC
TRBD2,TRBJ2-7,TRBV27,-,CASRAGLGPTEQYF,TGTGCCAGCAGGGCGGGACTAGGGCCCACCGAGCAGTACTTC
-,TRBJ1-1,TRBV6-2/TRBV6-3,-,CASSIQRETEAFF,TGTGCCAGCAGTATACAGCGAGAAACTGAAGCTTTCTTT
TRBD1,TRBJ2-7,TRBV11-2,many,CASSVEQGREQYF,TGTGCCAGCAGCGTAGAACAGGGGCGCGAGCAGTACTTC
TRBD1,TRBJ1-5,TRBV5-1,-,CASSSGTGANQPQHF,TGCGCCAGCAGTTCCGGGACAGGGGCTAATCAGCCCCAGCATTTT
-,TRBJ2-7,TRBV6-1,few,CASSPGSPYEQYF,TGTGCCAGCAGTCCAGGGTCCCCCTACGAGCAGTACTTC
-,TRBJ2-3,TRBV6-2/TRBV6-3,-,CASRRISLTDTQYF,TGTGCCAGCCGGCGGATCTCACTCACAGATACGCAGTATTTT
TRBD1,TRBJ1-5,TRBV10-3,few,CAISDFDRGKGQPQHF,TGTGCCATCAGTGATTTCGACAGGGGGAAGGGTCAGCCCCAGCATTTT
TRBD2,TRBJ2-2,TRBV5-1,many,CASSLLAGDTGELFF,TGCGCCAGCAGCTTGTTAGCGGGAGACACCGGGGAGCTGTTTTTT
TRBD2,TRBJ2-7,TRBV7-3,few,CASSPASGSHEQYF,TGTGCCAGCTCCCCGGCTAGCGGGAGCCACGAGCAGTACTTC
-,TRBJ2-5,TRBV5-1,-,CATGPGQEETQYF,TGCGCCACAGGCCCGGGACAAGAAGAGACCCAGTACTTC
-,TRBJ2-3,TRBV7-2,-,CASGAGSTDTQYF,TGTGCCAGCGGGGCGGGTAGCACAGATACGCAGTATTTT
-,TRBJ2-2,TRBV5-1,few,CASSPDPGSNTGELFF,TGCGCCAGCAGCCCCGACCCAGGTTCGAACACCGGGGAGCTGTTTTTT
-,TRBJ2-7,TRBV5-1,few,CASSLDLGRYEQYF,TGCGCCAGCAGCTTGGATCTGGGGCGCTACGAGCAGTACTTC
-,TRBJ2-7,TRBV27,-,CASSPPRGGGREQYF,TGTGCCAGCAGTCCCCCACGAGGAGGGGGGAGGGAGCAGTACTTC
TRBD2,TRBJ2-7,TRBV18,few,CASSPPSGRAEQYF,TGTGCCAGCTCACCACCCAGCGGGAGGGCCGAGCAGTACTTC
-,TRBJ2-6,TRBV14,-,CASSQEGLSGANVLTF,TGTGCCAGCAGCCAAGAAGGACTTTCTGGGGCCAACGTCCTGACTTTC
-,TRBJ1-1,TRBV30,-,CAWSVELNTEAFF,TGTGCCTGGAGTGTGGAGCTGAACACTGAAGCTTTCTTT
TRBD1,TRBJ1-2,TRBV5-5,few,CASSRSQGAKEYGYTF,TGTGCCAGCAGCAGAAGCCAGGGGGCGAAGGAATATGGCTACACCTTC
TRBD2,TRBJ2-3,TRBV29-1,many,CSVAGGLAGGPIDTQYF,TGCAGCGTGGCTGGAGGGTTAGCGGGAGGGCCAATAGATACGCAGTATTTT
TRBD1,TRBJ2-6,TRBV20-1,few,CSAGQGAGSGANVLTF,TGCAGTGCCGGACAGGGGGCAGGTAGTGGGGCCAACGTCCTGACTTTC
TRBD2,TRBJ2-2,TRBV6-1,many,CASYAGVNTGELFF,TGTGCCAGCTATGCGGGAGTCAACACCGGGGAGCTGTTTTTT
-,TRBJ2-7,TRBV12-3/TRBV12-4,many,CASSLGQGGYEQYF,TGTGCCAGCAGTTTGGGGCAGGGAGGCTACGAGCAGTACTTC
-,TRBJ2-3,TRBV18,few,CASSPPNRVDKDTQYF,TGTGCCAGCTCACCACCGAACAGGGTGGACAAAGATACGCAGTATTTT
-,TRBJ2-5,TRBV29-1,many,CSVYSAQETQYF,TGCAGCGTGTACAGCGCACAAGAGACCCAGTACTTC
-,TRBJ1-1,TRBV7-2,few,CASSLDGLDTEAFF,TGTGCCAGCAGCTTAGACGGGCTAGATACTGAAGCTTTCTTT
-,TRBJ1-2,TRBV21-1,few,CASSKRQDLATYNYGYTF,TGTGCCAGCAGCAAAAGGCAGGATTTGGCTACGTACAACTATGGCTACACCTTC
-,TRBJ1-3,TRBV28,many,CASRKGSSGNTIYF,TGTGCCAGCAGGAAAGGGAGCTCTGGAAACACCATATATTTT